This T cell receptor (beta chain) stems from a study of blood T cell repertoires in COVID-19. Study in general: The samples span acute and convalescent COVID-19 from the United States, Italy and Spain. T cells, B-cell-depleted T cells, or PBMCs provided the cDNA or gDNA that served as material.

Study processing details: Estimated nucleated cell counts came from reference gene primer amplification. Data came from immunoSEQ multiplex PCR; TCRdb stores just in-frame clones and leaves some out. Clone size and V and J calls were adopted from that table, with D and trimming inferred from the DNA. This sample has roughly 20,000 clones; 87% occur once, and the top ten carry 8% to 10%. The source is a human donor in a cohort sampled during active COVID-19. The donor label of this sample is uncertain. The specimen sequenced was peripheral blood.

The CDR3 nucleotides are TGTGCCAGCAGTTACAGCGGACAGGAACCGTACGAGCAGTACTTC. Translating gives CASSYSGQEPYEQYF. The chain carries TRBV6-5 and TRBJ2-7, with 7 bases identical to TRBD1. V lost 2 bases and J lost 4; bases outside the gene matches: 8. CDR3 length: 15 amino acids. The germline V gene has CDR1 MNHEY and CDR2 SVGAGI.